Below are 22 T cell receptor beta chains sequenced from a single sample in a study of CD8 T cells in ankylosing spondylitis. TCRdb redid the calling of the 5' RACE reads with MiXCR, one entry per CDR3 protein. The sample contains approximately 260,000 distinct CDR3 sequences, around 9.1% of which appear only once. Sequenced sample: blood, either unsorted or a sorted T cell fraction (not recorded which). These receptors were collected from a male donor with ankylosing spondylitis or in good health (not recorded which).

There are a few counts of this clonotype. The V gene is TRBV11-2, the J gene TRBJ2-1, with D maybe TRBD2 (5 bases). The CDR3 totals 14 residues. Germline values: CDR1 SGHAT, CDR2 FQNNGV. V was trimmed by 6 bases and J by 6 bases, leaving 15 bases between them. CDR3 nucleotide sequence: TGTGCCAGCAGACTCACTAGTGTTGGCAATGAGCAGTTCTTC. It yields the protein CASRLTSVGNEQFF.

This clonotype has a handful of counts. This chain links TRBV3-1 with TRBJ1-5; D is perhaps TRBD1 (6 bases). The CDR3 has 17 amino acids. The germline CDR1 and CDR2 sequences are LGHDT and YNNKEL (reference sequence). V dropped 1 base and J dropped 1 base, with 14 bases sitting between them. CDR3 residues: CASSQVGGAGSNQPQHF. As DNA, the CDR3 is TGTGCCAGCAGCCAAGTCGGGGGGGCTGGGAGCAATCAGCCCCAGCATTTT.

The chain couples TRBV5-1 to TRBJ2-2; weak D call: TRBD2 (5 bases). The V end lost 1 base, the J end lost 1 base, and 8 bases lay between the germline ends. Looked up from germline, CDR1 is SGHRS and CDR2 is YFSETQ. The CDR3 totals 15 residues. CDR3 region: CASSLSRGNTGELFF. The CDR3 DNA reads as TGCGCCAGCAGCTTGAGCCGGGGGAACACCGGGGAGCTGTTTTTT.

At least ten counts were recorded for this clonotype. The V call is TRBV19, the J call TRBJ2-1; the match to TRBD2 covers 11 bases. CDR3 length: 16 amino acids. Germline-derived CDR1 and CDR2 are LNHDA and SQIVND (reference sequence). V lost 4 bases to trimming and J lost 7 bases; unmatched junction nucleotides: 9. The CDR3 reads CASSTSGRTLRNEQFF. CDR3 sequence (DNA): TGTGCCAGTAGTACTAGCGGGAGGACCTTGAGGAATGAGCAGTTCTTC.

This clonotype was counted only a few times. This rearrangement joins TRBV20-1 to TRBJ1-4, with 7 bases that match TRBD1. With 5 bases clipped from V and 3 bases from J, the junction kept 12 bases outside the gene matches. This CDR3 spans 16 amino acids. Germline CDR1 and CDR2: DFQATT and SNEGSKA (reference sequence). CDR3 amino acids: CSAGTARGGPNEKLFF. The CDR3 coding sequence is TGCAGTGCTGGGACAGCACGCGGTGGTCCTAATGAAAAACTGTTTTTT.

This clonotype was detected many times. The CDR3 is CSARGTGPTEAFF. CDR3 DNA sequence: TGCAGTGCTAGAGGGACAGGGCCCACTGAAGCTTTCTTT. The chain combines TRBV20-1 with TRBJ1-1; TRBD1 agrees at 8 bases. Germline loops: CDR1 DFQATT, CDR2 SNEGSKA (reference sequence). The CDR3 is 13 amino acids. J was trimmed by 4 bases and V by 1 base; bases with no gene match: 2.

This clonotype was seen many times. This chain joins TRBV7-2 and TRBJ1-1; D unclear. V was cut by 0 bases and J by 2 bases, with 10 bases left in between. CDR1 SGHTA and CDR2 FQGNSA come from the germline V gene. The length of the CDR3 is 15 residues. Here the CDR3 DNA reads TGTGCCAGCAGCTTAGCTTTGAGGGTAAACACTGAAGCTTTCTTT. Encoded protein: CASSLALRVNTEAFF.

This clonotype was counted many times. V usage is TRBV7-6 and J usage is TRBJ2-3; TRBD2 aligns across 8 bases. Germline V CDR1 and CDR2: SGHVS, FNYEAQ. V shed 1 base, J shed 6 bases, and the junction held 9 bases outside the gene matches. CDR3 length: 16 residues. The CDR3 DNA sequence: TGTGCCAGCAGCTTAGGCTCTGCGGGAGGTTCCGATACGCAGTATTTT. Translation gives CASSLGSAGGSDTQYF. Based on the CDR3 plus reference TRBV7-6 and TRBJ2-3, the full variable domain is GAGVSQSPRYKVTKRGQDVALRCDPISGHVSLYWYRQALGQGPEFLTYFNYEAQQDKSGLPNDRFSAERPEGSISTLTIQRTEQRDSAMYRCASSLGSAGGSDTQYFGPGTRLTVL.

This chain joins TRBV5-1 and TRBJ2-5, with D perhaps matching TRBD2 (5 bases). Germline loops: CDR1 SGHRS, CDR2 YFSETQ. The CDR3 is 15 amino acids. V lost 0 bases to trimming and J lost 5 bases, with 14 bases between them. The CDR3 bases are TGCGCCAGCAGCTTGGAGACACCTCGGAGGGAGACCCAGTACTTC. As protein: CASSLETPRRETQYF. The variable domain in full, with the rest retrieved from reference TRBV5-1 and TRBJ2-5, is KAGVTQTPRYLIKTRGQQVTLSCSPISGHRSVSWYQQTPGQGLQFLFEYFSETQRNKGNFPGRFSGRQFSNSRSEMNVSTLELGDSALYLCASSLETPRRETQYFGPGTRLLVL.

In its sample, this clonotype was seen many times. The rearrangement joins TRBV11-2 to TRBJ2-3, with 9 bases lining up with TRBD2. This CDR3 is built from 15 residues. V shed 3 bases, J shed 6 bases, and the junction held 7 bases outside the gene matches. Germline V gives CDR1 SGHAT, CDR2 FQNNGV. CDR3 sequence reads: CASSLGGRARDTQYF. The DNA of the CDR3 is TGTGCCAGCAGCTTGGGCGGGAGGGCTCGGGATACGCAGTATTTT.

V gene TRBV24-1 combines with J gene TRBJ2-2, with 9 bases aligning to TRBD1. This CDR3 spans 17 amino acids. Unmatched junction bases numbered 8, after V lost 3 bases and J lost 4 bases. Germline V lookup: CDR1 KGHDR, CDR2 SFDVKD. CDR3 loop: CATSDRTTGGSTGELFF. Here the CDR3 DNA reads TGTGCCACCAGTGATCGTACGACAGGGGGGAGCACCGGGGAGCTGTTTTTT.

This clonotype occurred many times. V is TRBV20-1 and J is TRBJ2-1; D is perhaps TRBD2 (5 bases). Germline V gives CDR1 DFQATT, CDR2 SNEGSKA (reference sequence). The CDR3 runs 14 residues. Trimming pared 1 base from V and 2 bases from J, leaving 9 bases between. The CDR3 region is CSARGESAYNEQFF. The CDR3, as DNA: TGCAGTGCTAGAGGGGAGTCAGCCTACAATGAGCAGTTCTTC.

This clonotype was seen repeatedly, ten times or more. The rearrangement uses TRBV12-3 or TRBV12-4 and TRBJ1-1; tentative D call: TRBD1 (5 bases). The CDR3 loop spans 15 amino acids. The ends were cut back, 6 bases at V and 1 base at J, with 15 bases in the middle. Written as DNA, the CDR3 is TGTGCCAGCAGGGGGCAGGGTACAAGGAACACTGAAGCTTTCTTT. It is translated as CASRGQGTRNTEAFF.

This clonotype was seen at least ten times. The rearrangement joins TRBV5-4 to TRBJ2-1; TRBD2 matches 12 bases. V trimming: 3 bases; J trimming: 6 bases; junction bases outside the gene matches: 4. Germline V gives CDR1 SGHNT, CDR2 YYREEE (reference sequence). The CDR3 extends over 15 amino acids. In nucleotides, the CDR3 is TGTGCCAGCAGCTCCGGGACTAGCGGGCGCAATGAGCAGTTCTTC. Protein sequence: CASSSGTSGRNEQFF.

This clonotype was seen repeatedly, ten times or more. V usage is TRBV7-9 and J usage is TRBJ2-3; D not resolved. The CDR3 contains 13 residues. Looked up from germline, CDR1 is SEHNR and CDR2 is FQNEAQ (reference sequence). V lost 7 bases and J 4 bases, leaving 12 bases between the germline ends. CDR3 bases: TGTGCCAGCACACAGTCGTCTCCAGATACGCAGTATTTT. Translating gives CASTQSSPDTQYF.

In this sample, this clonotype turned up many times. This chain connects TRBV2 to TRBJ2-3, with D uncertain. The CDR3 is 13 residues long. Trimming cost V 3 bases and J 2 bases, with 6 bases left between them. Germline assignment: CDR1 SNHLY and CDR2 FYNNEI. CDR3 bases: TGTGCCAGCAGTGAGGAGCCCACAGATACGCAGTATTTT. Its translation: CASSEEPTDTQYF. Complete variable domain (other parts from reference TRBV2 and TRBJ2-3): EPEVTQTPSHQVTQMGQEVILRCVPISNHLYFYWYRQILGQKVEFLVSFYNNEISEKSEIFDDQFSVERPDGSNFTLKIRSTKLEDSAMYFCASSEEPTDTQYFGPGTRLTVL.

This clonotype was counted ten times or more. The gene calls are TRBV7-9 and TRBJ1-6, with TRBD1 matching 7 bases. Germline loops: CDR1 SEHNR, CDR2 FQNEAQ (reference sequence). The CDR3 sequence is 15 residues long. V lost 4 bases, J lost 5 bases, and 5 bases stayed unmatched. In nucleotides, the CDR3 is TGTGCCAGCAGCTCCCGACAGGGAAATAATTCACCCCTCCACTTT. It specifies CASSSRQGNNSPLHF.

The V and J genes are TRBV7-2 and TRBJ2-7, with TRBD2 identical over 12 bases. The CDR3 has 16 amino acids. V lost 5 bases to trimming and J lost 3 bases; unmatched junction nucleotides: 8. Germline values: CDR1 SGHTA, CDR2 FQGNSA. CDR3 region: CASSVTSGRIIYEQYF. The DNA of the CDR3 is TGTGCCAGCAGCGTTACTAGCGGGAGGATCATCTACGAGCAGTACTTC.

This clonotype was seen many times. Here the CDR3 reads CASSPARGNQPQHF. The CDR3 coding sequence is TGTGCCAGCAGCCCGGCTAGAGGCAATCAGCCCCAGCATTTT. The chain joins TRBV5-5 to TRBJ1-5; D unresolved. The germline V and J ends were trimmed by 4 bases and 2 bases, with 10 bases remaining between them. CDR3 length equals 14 residues. CDR1 and CDR2 (germline): SGHKS, YYEKEE (reference sequence).

This clonotype appeared many times. The chain joins TRBV9 to TRBJ1-2; D unresolved. From germline, CDR1 is SGDLS and CDR2 YYNGEE. This CDR3 comprises 14 residues. Trimming removed 4 bases at V and 4 bases at J, with 14 bases between. The CDR3 reads CASSPPDATYGYTF. In DNA, the CDR3 is TGTGCCAGCAGCCCCCCGGACGCTACCTATGGCTACACCTTC.

The CDR3 loop reads CSTRLAAAGANVLTF. The CDR3 region has the DNA TGCAGCACTAGACTGGCCGCGGCTGGGGCCAACGTCCTGACTTTC. This rearrangement joins TRBV20-1 to TRBJ2-6; the D gene is possibly TRBD2 (5 bases). The CDR3 covers 15 residues. Per the germline V gene, CDR1 is DFQATT and CDR2 is SNEGSKA (reference sequence).

This clonotype was picked up a small number of times. The J gene is TRBJ1-5, the V gene TRBV5-5; possible D gene TRBD1, 6 bases. Germline V gene sequence: CDR1 SGHKS, CDR2 YYEKEE (reference sequence). With 0 bases removed from V and 4 bases from J, the gap between germline ends came to 11 bases. The length of the CDR3 is 15 residues. The CDR3 loop is CASSLGWRGNQPQHF. CDR3 nucleotides: TGTGCCAGCAGCTTGGGGTGGAGGGGGAATCAGCCCCAGCATTTT. Full variable domain (rest looked up from reference TRBV5-5 and TRBJ1-5): DAGVTQSPTHLIKTRGQQVTLRCSPISGHKSVSWYQQVLGQGPQFIFQYYEKEERGRGNFPDRFSARQFPNYSSELNVNALLLGDSALYLCASSLGWRGNQPQHFGDGTRLSIL.